This T cell receptor beta chain appears in the sequencing data of a study of CD8 T cells in Susac syndrome. Notes on the study in general: As acknowledged by the study, its TCR sequencing and HLA analysis included a relatively small number of individuals.

Sequencing of TCR beta was carried out in blood CD8+ and CD4+ T cells. Negative isolation was used for CD8+ and CD4+ T cells and FACS enrichment for TEMRA cells. CDR1 and CDR2 (germline): MNHEY, SVGAGI. This CDR3 spans 16 amino acids. Trimming removed 0 bases at V and 0 bases at J, with 11 bases between. Reverse transcription of about 0.5 to 1 ug RNA was performed with random hexamers. With immunoSEQ multiplex PCR, TCR beta CDR3 was amplified across 54 Vbeta and 13 Jbeta. TCRdb passed the immunoSEQ multiplex PCR reads through MiXCR, listing each CDR3 protein once. Of approximately 120,000 distinct CDR3 sequences in the sample, approximately 89% were seen once. About this clonotype: Its antigen is not identified.

Material for sequencing was CD8+ T cells from PBMCs. The chain carries TRBV6-5 and TRBJ1-1, with D unresolved. This clonotype was obtained from a human donor with multiple sclerosis. The CDR3 DNA reads as TGTGCCAGCAGTTACTCGAAGGTCAGCATGAACACTGAAGCTTTCTTT. It is translated as CASSYSKVSMNTEAFF.